One sample yielded the 19 T cell receptor beta chains listed below, sequenced in a study of beta chain features in type 1 diabetes. The sequenced template was cDNA made from the entire isolated RNA. The assay was immunoSEQ multiplex PCR, and TCRdb's table has in-frame clones only and misses some. The repertoire holds roughly 180,000 clones, with less than 15% as singletons. The sequencing sample was made of central memory CD4+ T cells from blood. Receptors were obtained from a woman aged 18-29 years in good health.

The genes are TRBV4-2 and TRBJ1-2, with TRBD1 matching over 7 bases. CDR1 and CDR2 from the germline V gene are LGHNA and YNFKEQ. V lost 0 bases, J lost 3 bases, and 10 bases stayed unmatched. The CDR3 is 17 residues long. CDR3 amino acids: CASSQETETGQYYGYTF. The CDR3 DNA sequence: TGTGCCAGCAGCCAAGAGACGGAGACAGGGCAGTACTATGGCTACACCTTC.

Concerning this clone itself: The junction does not match germline at one end; this may be a read error. The chain couples TRBV7-2 to TRBJ2-7; 8 bases fit TRBD2. This CDR3 has 13 residues. In germline, CDR1 is SGHTA, CDR2 FQGNSA. CDR3 nucleotides: TGTGCCAGCAGCTTCACCCCGGGGGGGGACGGAGTTTTC. It translates to CASSFTPGGDGVF.

The table lists this clone with a count of one. The chain joins TRBV28 to TRBJ1-4, with D tentatively TRBD1 (5 bases). The germline gives CDR1 MDHEN, CDR2 SYDVKM. The CDR3 is 15 residues long. V was shortened by 7 bases and J by 3 bases, with 15 bases between the two germline ends. The CDR3 protein is CASNIAGEPNEKLFF. CDR3 bases: TGTGCCAGCAACATAGCGGGGGAACCTAATGAAAAACTGTTTTTT.

This clone has more than one count but fewer than ten. The chain uses TRBV25-1 and TRBJ2-1; weak D call: TRBD1 (5 bases). The CDR3 totals 14 residues. V was trimmed by 0 bases and J by 4 bases, leaving 7 bases between them. Germline loops: CDR1 MGHDK, CDR2 SYGVNS. The CDR3 sequence: CASSEYRDYNEQFF. CDR3 in DNA: TGTGCCAGCAGTGAATACAGGGATTACAATGAGCAGTTCTTC.

In this sample, this clone turned up many times. The DNA of the CDR3 is TGCGCCAGCAGACGGACAGGCTCTGGGGCCAACGTCCTGACTTTC. Protein product: CASRRTGSGANVLTF. This chain connects TRBV23-1 to TRBJ2-6, with 7 bases lining up with TRBD1. TRBV23-1 is flagged as an ORF with uncertain function. The CDR3 extends over 15 amino acids. V dropped 6 bases and J dropped 0; count of bases not matched to a gene: 2.

The chain is built from TRBV19 and TRBJ1-1; D gene ambiguous. The V gene lost 3 bases and the J gene lost 10 bases, with 15 bases spanning the gap. CDR3 length equals 13 residues. The V gene's germline CDR1 is LNHDA and CDR2 SQIVND (reference sequence). CDR3 sequence (DNA): TGTGCCAGTAGTATCCCCGTTCCTCCTGTAGCTTTCTTT. Protein: CASSIPVPPVAFF.

The chain couples TRBV6-5 to TRBJ2-7; a weak D match, TRBD1 (6 bases). CDR3 length equals 14 residues. V gave up 5 bases and J gave up 2 bases, with 13 bases separating them. CDR1 is MNHEY, CDR2 SVGAGI, per germline. CDR3 in amino acids: CASSNLGQPYEQYF. The CDR3 nucleotides are TGTGCCAGCAGTAACTTAGGACAGCCCTACGAGCAGTACTTC.

CDR3 DNA sequence: TGTGCCAGCAGTTACTCACCCCAAGAGACCCAGTACTTC. Protein sequence: CASSYSPQETQYF. The gene calls are TRBV2 and TRBJ2-5; D remains ambiguous. V was cut by 5 bases and J by 1 base, with 8 bases left in between. Per the germline V gene, CDR1 is SNHLY and CDR2 is FYNNEI. CDR3 length equals 13 residues.

The chain recombines TRBV6-1 with TRBJ1-5; D unclear. CDR1 is MNHNS, CDR2 SASEGT, per germline. This CDR3 comprises 13 residues. Trimming stripped 6 bases from V and 4 bases from J, with 10 bases between. The CDR3 sequence is CASREDGNQPQHF. The CDR3 DNA is TGTGCCAGCAGGGAGGACGGAAATCAGCCCCAGCATTTT.

This clone was detected only a few times. The chain joins TRBV7-2 to TRBJ2-7; 9 bases are a match to TRBD2. The CDR3 runs 13 residues. V lost 8 bases and J lost 6; bases outside the gene matches: 8. The germline gives CDR1 SGHTA, CDR2 FQGNSA. The CDR3 is CASPSGTSPEQYF. The CDR3 nucleotides read TGTGCCAGCCCCTCCGGGACTAGCCCCGAGCAGTACTTC.

This clone was seen only a few times. V usage is TRBV7-3 and J usage is TRBJ1-2; tentative D call: TRBD1 (5 bases). The CDR3 has 14 amino acids. Trimming shortened V by 4 bases and J by 8 bases, and 17 bases separated the two germline ends. Germline-derived CDR1 and CDR2 are SGHTA and FQGTGA. The CDR3 DNA reads as TGTGCCAGCAGCTACGCGGGGGATTCGGGAGGCTACACCTTC. Translated, it gives CASSYAGDSGGYTF.

The gene calls are TRBV9 and TRBJ1-1, with a weak D call TRBD1 (6 bases). Per the germline V gene, CDR1 is SGDLS and CDR2 is YYNGEE. Trimming left V 3 bases short and J 3 bases short, with 12 bases between. CDR3 size: 14 residues. The CDR3 sequence: CASSAETGYTEAFF. The CDR3 DNA follows: TGTGCCAGCAGCGCCGAGACAGGTTACACTGAAGCTTTCTTT.

The CDR3 loop reads CASSLTVGLAGGSDTQYF. CDR3 nucleotides: TGTGCCAGCAGCTTAACGGTGGGACTAGCGGGAGGGTCAGATACGCAGTATTTT. This chain joins TRBV7-3 and TRBJ2-3; 16 positions match TRBD2. The ends lost 0 bases at V and 4 bases at J; junction bases unmatched: 4. This CDR3 is 18 amino acids long. From germline, CDR1 is SGHTA and CDR2 FQGTGA.

This clone was observed a few times. Different DNA sequences within this sample yield the same CDR3. This chain joins TRBV5-1 and TRBJ1-1, with a possible D match to TRBD1 (5 bases). The CDR3 has 14 amino acids. The V gene lost 0 bases and the J gene lost 2 bases, with 8 bases spanning the gap. Per the germline V gene, CDR1 is SGHRS and CDR2 is YFSETQ. CDR3 bases: TGCGCCAGCAGCTTGGGGGGCGGCAACACTGAAGCTTTCTTT. This gives the protein CASSLGGGNTEAFF.

The chain is built from TRBV19 and TRBJ2-1; D might be TRBD1 (5 bases). V shed 4 bases and J shed 5 bases, with 18 bases lying between them. The CDR3 has 16 amino acids. Germline CDR1 and CDR2: LNHDA and SQIVND (reference sequence). CDR3 protein: CASSTSGSLGHNEQFF. The CDR3 DNA follows: TGTGCCAGTAGTACCTCAGGGTCACTCGGCCACAATGAGCAGTTCTTC.

The chain couples TRBV6-6 to TRBJ1-1, with D possibly TRBD1 on 5 matching bases. The V end was cut by 2 bases, the J end by 5 bases, with 12 bases between. CDR3 size: 14 residues. Looked up from germline, CDR1 is MNHNY and CDR2 is SVGAGI (reference sequence). Here the CDR3 reads CASSYPGQGTEAFF. CDR3 in DNA: TGTGCCAGCAGTTACCCTGGACAAGGGACTGAAGCTTTCTTT.

This clone was seen only a few times. The chain links TRBV29-1 to TRBJ2-7, with TRBD2 matching over 9 bases. Trimming at V came to 1 base and at J to 1 base, leaving 5 bases not matched to a gene. The CDR3 contains 15 residues. Germline values: CDR1 SQVTM, CDR2 ANQGSEA. The CDR3 spells CSVEVAGAESYEQYF. CDR3 DNA sequence: TGCAGCGTTGAAGTAGCGGGAGCAGAATCCTACGAGCAGTACTTC.

The DNA for the CDR3 is TGTGCCAGCAGCTCCCGGTTCACAGATACGCAGTATTTT. It codes for CASSSRFTDTQYF. V is TRBV7-2 and J is TRBJ2-3, with D hard to call. Germline-derived CDR1 and CDR2 are SGHTA and FQGNSA. The V and J ends lost 4 bases and 2 bases respectively, with 7 bases between them. This CDR3 has 13 amino acids.

V and J are TRBV28 and TRBJ2-7; 7 nucleotides line up with TRBD1. The CDR3 contains 14 residues. With 10 bases clipped from V and 2 bases from J, the junction kept 11 bases outside the gene matches. CDR1 and CDR2 from the germline V gene are MDHEN and SYDVKM. CDR3 sequence (DNA): TGTGCCATCAAAGAGGGGGCCCCCCCCTACGAGCAGTACTTC. It encodes CAIKEGAPPYEQYF.